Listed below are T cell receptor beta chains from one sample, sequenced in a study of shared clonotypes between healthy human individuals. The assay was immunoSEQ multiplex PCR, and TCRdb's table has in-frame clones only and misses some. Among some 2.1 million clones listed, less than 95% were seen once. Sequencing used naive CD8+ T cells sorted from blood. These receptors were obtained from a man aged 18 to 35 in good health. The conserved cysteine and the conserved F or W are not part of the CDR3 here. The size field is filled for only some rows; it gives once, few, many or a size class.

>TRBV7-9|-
ASSSDWTGYEQY
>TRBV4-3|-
ASSQGWGGPPEAF
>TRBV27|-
ASNARGVVPGELF
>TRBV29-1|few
SVETGIGYT
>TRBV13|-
ASSAAGGPADTQY
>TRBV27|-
ASSPLLPRANYEQY
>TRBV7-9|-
ASSSWTSGAASSYNEQF
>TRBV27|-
ASSSGGLSGFQAF
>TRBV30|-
AWSWGGDTEAF
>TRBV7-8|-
ASSSGLQMRETQY
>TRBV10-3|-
AISWTGVAEQY
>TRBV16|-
ASSQNAEVTDTQY
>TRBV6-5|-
ASRGGSTGTEAF
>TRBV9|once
ASSKPGQGASGELF
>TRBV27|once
ASSLQGASSNQPQH
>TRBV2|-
ASGGQGNNEQF
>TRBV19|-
ASSIDPDGYT
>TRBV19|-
ATSIDPGWGRGQPQH
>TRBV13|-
ASSSGLAGGLGGYEQY
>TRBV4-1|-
ASSQVGSGNTIY
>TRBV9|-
ASSLGGVRGNTIY
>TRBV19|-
ASTPPFLGDQPQH
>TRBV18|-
ASSPGETQY
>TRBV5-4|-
ASSQDRRTSPLH
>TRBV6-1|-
ASSDTGNTIY
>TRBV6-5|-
ASSPLGDKDEQY
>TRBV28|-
ASSLFQGGTDTQY
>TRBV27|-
ASSLLQGSSYEQY
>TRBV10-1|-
ASSAGPSYEQY
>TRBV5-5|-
ASSLGDSTNNSPLH
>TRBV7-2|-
ASSLLLAVNTGELF
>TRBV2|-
ASSDSGAGTSGGDTQY
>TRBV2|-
ASSGTSGDSSYNEQF
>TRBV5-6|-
ASSFSPRPNEKLF
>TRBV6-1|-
ASLSIDGVGYGYT
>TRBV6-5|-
ASSYSEDTEAF
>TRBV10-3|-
AITDLAGGTDTQY
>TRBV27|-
ASSFSVGQGTNYGYT
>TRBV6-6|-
ASSPLIPNTGELF
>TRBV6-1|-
ASSTDSASGNTIY
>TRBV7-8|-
ASSSPQMGNQPQH
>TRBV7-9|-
ASSPGADSAFLNEQF
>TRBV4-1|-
ASSPPMGVTEAF
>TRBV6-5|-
ASSYIGGDYGYT
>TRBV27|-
ASTLTGGSQPQH
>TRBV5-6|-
ASSLSLYNEQF
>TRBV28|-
ASSFPRRQGGYGYT
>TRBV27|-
ASSDREPYEQY
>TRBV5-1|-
ASSWEGYEQY
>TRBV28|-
ASSLRGAGQGYT
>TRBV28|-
ASKNSGALSYGYT
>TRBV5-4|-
ASSEDRDYEQY
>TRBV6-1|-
ASSEDLRGYNEQF
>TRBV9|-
ASSVAGHSGNTIY